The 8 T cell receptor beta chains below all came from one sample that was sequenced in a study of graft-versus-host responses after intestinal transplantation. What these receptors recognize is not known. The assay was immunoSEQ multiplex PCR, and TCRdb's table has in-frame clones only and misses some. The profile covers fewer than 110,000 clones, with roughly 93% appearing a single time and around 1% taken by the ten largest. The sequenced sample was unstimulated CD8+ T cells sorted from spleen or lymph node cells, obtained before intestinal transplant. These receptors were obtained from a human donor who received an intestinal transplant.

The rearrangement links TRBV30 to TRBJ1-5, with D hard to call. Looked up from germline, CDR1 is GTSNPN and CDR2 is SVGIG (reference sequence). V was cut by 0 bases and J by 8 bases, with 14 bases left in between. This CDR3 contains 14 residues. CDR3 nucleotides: TGTGCCTGGAGTGTCACCGACGGAGAGGAGCCCCAGCATTTT. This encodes CAWSVTDGEEPQHF.

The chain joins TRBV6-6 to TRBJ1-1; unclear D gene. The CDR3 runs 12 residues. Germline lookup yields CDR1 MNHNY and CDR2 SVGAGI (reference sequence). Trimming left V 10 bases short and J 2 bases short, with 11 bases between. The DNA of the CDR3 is TGTGCCACCTTCCACGGAAACACTGAAGCTTTCTTT. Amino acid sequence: CATFHGNTEAFF.

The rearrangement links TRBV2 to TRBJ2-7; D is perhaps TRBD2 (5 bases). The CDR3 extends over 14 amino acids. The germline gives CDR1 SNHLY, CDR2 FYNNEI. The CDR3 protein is CALFVWENDYEQYF. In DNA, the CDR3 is TGTGCGCTGTTTGTCTGGGAGAACGACTACGAGCAGTACTTC.

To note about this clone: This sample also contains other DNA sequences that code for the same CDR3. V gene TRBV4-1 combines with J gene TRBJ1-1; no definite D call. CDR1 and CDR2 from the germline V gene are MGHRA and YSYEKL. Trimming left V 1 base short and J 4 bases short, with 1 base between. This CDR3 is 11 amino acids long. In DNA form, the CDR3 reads TGCGCCAGCAGCCAAGGCACTGAAGCTTTCTTT. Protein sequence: CASSQGTEAFF.

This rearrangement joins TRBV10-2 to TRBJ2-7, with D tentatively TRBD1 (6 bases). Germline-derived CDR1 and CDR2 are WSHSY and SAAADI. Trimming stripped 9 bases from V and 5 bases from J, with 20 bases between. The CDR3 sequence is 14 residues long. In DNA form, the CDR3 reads TGCGCCAGTAGGGACCTACAGGGCTCGGACGAGCAGTACTTC. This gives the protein CASRDLQGSDEQYF.

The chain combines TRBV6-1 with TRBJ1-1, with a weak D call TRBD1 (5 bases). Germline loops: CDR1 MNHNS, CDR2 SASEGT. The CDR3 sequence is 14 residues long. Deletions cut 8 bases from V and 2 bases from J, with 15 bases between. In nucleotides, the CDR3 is TGTGCCAGCGGGGCCGGGGAGCCCAACACTGAAGCTTTCTTT. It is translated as CASGAGEPNTEAFF.

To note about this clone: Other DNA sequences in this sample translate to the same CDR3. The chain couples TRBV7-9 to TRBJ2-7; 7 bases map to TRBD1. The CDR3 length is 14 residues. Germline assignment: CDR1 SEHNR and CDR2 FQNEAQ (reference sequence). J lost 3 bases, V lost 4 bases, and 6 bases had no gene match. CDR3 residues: CASSSGTESYEQYF. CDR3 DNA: TGTGCCAGCAGCTCCGGGACAGAGAGCTACGAGCAGTACTTC.

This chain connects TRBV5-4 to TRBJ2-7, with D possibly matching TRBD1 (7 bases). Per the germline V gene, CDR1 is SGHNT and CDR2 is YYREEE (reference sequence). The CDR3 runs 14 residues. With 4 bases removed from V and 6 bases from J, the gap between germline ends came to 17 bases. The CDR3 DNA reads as TGTGCCAGCAGCCACCAGGGGGGAATCAGCGAGCAGTACTTC. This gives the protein CASSHQGGISEQYF.